The rows below give T cell receptor beta chains drawn from one sample of a study of blood T cell repertoires in COVID-19. TCRdb's copy holds only in-frame clones and misses some; the assay was immunoSEQ multiplex PCR. The sample has 210,000 or so clones; 92% are singletons. Sequenced: peripheral blood. These receptors were obtained from a man aged 30-40 years with acute or convalescent COVID-19. Each CDR3 is given with its conserved first and last residue. D genes are given only for firm matches. Clone sizes are given selectively: once, few, many, or a class where the clone is expanded.

J gene,V gene,D gene,clone size,CDR3 protein,CDR3 DNA
TRBJ2-4,TRBV3-1/TRBV3-2,NA,NA,CASSPLGGPKNIQYF,TGTGCCAGCAGCCCCCTGGGGGGGCCCAAAAACATTCAGTACTTC
TRBJ2-1,TRBV7-8,TRBD2,NA,CASSLGLAGGKYNEQFF,TGTGCCAGCAGCTTAGGACTAGCGGGGGGAAAATACAATGAGCAGTTCTTC
TRBJ1-2,TRBV6-5,NA,NA,CALGHNYGYTF,TGCGCTCTGGGGCATAACTATGGCTACACCTTC
TRBJ2-1,TRBV5-1,TRBD2,NA,CASRLSSGDNNEQFF,TGCGCCAGCCGCCTATCTAGCGGTGACAACAATGAGCAGTTCTTC
TRBJ2-2,TRBV28,NA,NA,CASSSRGRAGELFF,TGTGCCAGCAGTTCGAGAGGCAGGGCCGGGGAGCTGTTTTTT
TRBJ2-7,TRBV28,NA,NA,CASTSHGLFLSEQYF,TGTGCCAGCACCTCACACGGACTTTTTCTCAGCGAGCAGTACTTC
TRBJ1-2,TRBV7-9,TRBD1,NA,CASSLEGGNSYGYTF,TGTGCCAGCAGCTTAGAAGGGGGCAACAGCTATGGCTACACCTTC
TRBJ1-4,TRBV19,TRBD1,NA,CASSYRTGRDEKLFF,TGTGCCAGTAGTTATAGGACAGGGCGCGATGAAAAACTGTTTTTT
TRBJ2-1,TRBV19,NA,NA,CASSILGTGWGNEQFF,TGTGCCAGTAGTATTCTGGGAACAGGGTGGGGGAATGAGCAGTTCTTC
TRBJ2-5,TRBV4-1,TRBD1,NA,CASSPISGTGVETQYF,TGCGCCAGCAGCCCCATCTCCGGGACAGGGGTCGAGACCCAGTACTTC
TRBJ2-7,TRBV12-1,NA,NA,CASSFVQITFYEQYF,TGTGCCAGCAGCTTTGTACAGATTACCTTCTACGAACAGTACTTC
TRBJ2-7,TRBV19,NA,NA,CASSGGATLYEQYF,TGTGCCAGTAGTGGAGGTGCGACACTATACGAGCAGTACTTC
TRBJ2-3,TRBV5-1,NA,NA,CASSLMGQTDTQYF,TGCGCCAGCAGCTTGATGGGGCAGACAGATACGCAGTATTTT
TRBJ2-3,TRBV3-1/TRBV3-2,NA,NA,CASSRGHINTDTQYF,TGTGCCAGCAGCCGAGGACATATAAACACAGATACGCAGTATTTT
TRBJ2-7,TRBV6-5,TRBD1,NA,CASSYSRRGQGFEQYF,TGTGCCAGCAGTTACTCACGTAGGGGACAGGGTTTCGAGCAGTACTTC
TRBJ1-1,TRBV11-2,NA,NA,CASSPAILAEAFF,TGTGCCAGCAGCCCCGCTATATTGGCTGAAGCTTTCTTT
TRBJ1-6,TRBV13,NA,NA,CASNLRSGIYNSPLHF,TGTGCCAGCAATCTTAGGTCGGGGATTTATAATTCACCCCTCCACTTT
TRBJ2-2,TRBV4-1,TRBD2,once,CASSQEWDSGFTGELFF,TGCGCCAGCAGCCAAGAATGGGATAGCGGGTTCACCGGGGAGCTGTTTTTT
TRBJ2-3,TRBV29-1,NA,NA,CSVEILGATQYF,TGCAGCGTTGAAATTTTGGGGGCTACGCAGTATTTT
TRBJ1-2,TRBV6-6,NA,NA,CASSYSGGAGYTF,TGTGCCAGCAGTTACTCAGGGGGGGCTGGCTACACCTTC
TRBJ1-3,TRBV27,TRBD1,NA,CASTPTGTGITRNTIYF,TGTGCCAGCACCCCAACGGGGACAGGGATCACCAGAAACACCATATATTTT
TRBJ2-1,TRBV30,TRBD2,NA,CACSPGLAGGVPSYNEQFF,TGTGCCTGCTCTCCGGGACTAGCGGGAGGGGTCCCCTCCTACAATGAGCAGTTCTTC
TRBJ1-6,TRBV9,NA,NA,CASSRRGDSPLHF,TGTGCCAGCAGTAGACGGGGGGATTCACCCCTCCACTTT
TRBJ2-7,TRBV5-1,TRBD2,NA,CASSLTSGGRSYEQYF,TGCGCCAGCAGCTTGACTAGCGGGGGCCGCTCCTACGAGCAGTACTTC
TRBJ2-5,TRBV13,TRBD1,NA,CASSPGGLGETQYF,TGTGCCAGCAGCCCAGGGGGCCTTGGGGAGACCCAGTACTTC
TRBJ2-5,TRBV25-1,TRBD1,NA,CASSEGSGGRTQYF,TGTGCCAGCAGTGAAGGTTCAGGGGGTAGGACCCAGTACTTC
TRBJ1-5,TRBV5-5,NA,NA,CASSSGHSNSNQPQHF,TGTGCCAGCAGCTCCGGACACTCTAATAGCAATCAGCCCCAGCATTTT
TRBJ1-6,TRBV18,TRBD1,NA,CASSQTGGASPLHF,TGTGCCAGCTCACAAACAGGGGGGGCATCACCCCTCCACTTT
TRBJ2-7,TRBV27,TRBD1,NA,CASSFVRTGLDEQYF,TGTGCCAGCAGTTTCGTTCGGACAGGGCTGGACGAGCAGTACTTC
TRBJ2-2,TRBV9,NA,NA,CASSVASAGELFF,TGTGCCAGCAGCGTAGCTAGTGCCGGGGAGCTGTTTTTT
TRBJ2-3,TRBV7-8,TRBD2,NA,CASSLSLAAATQYF,TGTGCCAGCAGCTTATCACTAGCGGCAGCTACGCAGTATTTT
TRBJ1-6,TRBV9,NA,NA,CASSVGPDASSPLHF,TGTGCCAGCAGCGTAGGCCCCGACGCTAGTTCACCCCTCCACTTT
TRBJ2-2,TRBV5-1,NA,NA,CASHSRTGREGELFF,TGCGCCAGCCACTCCCGGACAGGGAGGGAGGGGGAGCTGTTTTTT
TRBJ1-1,TRBV20-1,NA,NA,CSVKRSYEAFF,TGCAGTGTAAAGAGGAGTTATGAAGCTTTCTTT
TRBJ2-5,TRBV14,NA,NA,CASSQLELQETQYF,TGTGCCAGCAGCCAGTTAGAGCTCCAAGAGACCCAGTACTTC
TRBJ1-3,TRBV18,NA,NA,CASSPQAPSSGNTIYF,TGTGCCAGCTCACCCCAGGCGCCCAGCTCTGGAAACACCATATATTTT
TRBJ1-2,TRBV21-1,NA,NA,CASSKVDTNYGYTF,TGTGCCAGCAGCAAAGTAGACACCAACTATGGCTACACCTTC
TRBJ2-2,TRBV7-2,TRBD2,NA,CASSFWVTSGGPRELFF,TGTGCCAGCAGCTTTTGGGTCACTAGCGGGGGCCCAAGGGAGCTGTTTTTT
TRBJ1-1,TRBV11-2,NA,once,CASSSDWGPGTEAFF,TGTGCCAGCAGCTCCGATTGGGGGCCTGGCACTGAAGCTTTCTTT
TRBJ2-5,TRBV2,TRBD2,NA,CASSPVSGGAQETQYF,TGTGCCAGCAGTCCGGTTAGCGGGGGGGCCCAAGAGACCCAGTACTTC
TRBJ1-2,TRBV5-1,TRBD1,NA,CASSIRGRDYGYTF,TGCGCCAGCAGCATCAGGGGGCGCGACTATGGCTACACCTTC
TRBJ2-1,TRBV28,NA,NA,CASSSVPASYNEQFF,TGTGCCAGCAGCTCAGTCCCCGCTTCCTACAATGAGCAGTTCTTC
TRBJ2-1,TRBV3-1/TRBV3-2,TRBD2,NA,CASSPRAGVRNEQFF,TGTGCCAGCAGCCCCCGAGCGGGAGTAAGGAATGAGCAGTTCTTC
TRBJ1-4,TRBV19,NA,NA,CASTVRVGGEKLFF,TGTGCCAGTACCGTCCGAGTGGGAGGTGAAAAACTGTTTTTT
TRBJ2-4,TRBV19,TRBD2,NA,CASSTPRTSGFLAKNIQYF,TGTGCCAGTAGTACCCCCCGGACTAGCGGTTTTCTAGCCAAAAACATTCAGTACTTC
TRBJ2-2,TRBV11-2,TRBD2,NA,CASSPLSGRGGELFF,TGTGCCAGCAGCCCGTTGTCGGGGAGGGGCGGGGAGCTGTTTTTT